Below, 18 T cell receptor beta chains from the same sample are listed, as sequenced in a study of control samples from healthy donors and cancer patients. Libraries were prepared by immunoSEQ multiplex PCR; TCRdb keeps only in-frame clonotypes and omits some of them. The table lists roughly 69,000 clones, more than 75% of them singletons, with about 2.2% in the top ten. Input material: PBMCs. The origin of the receptors is a woman aged 45-59 years with head and neck cancer.

V and J are TRBV12-3 or TRBV12-4 and TRBJ2-7; D uncertain. V lost 2 bases, J lost 7 bases, and 9 bases lay in between. The CDR3 runs to 12 residues. The DNA of the CDR3 is TGTGCCAGCAGTTTAAAGGCCGGGGAGCAGTACTTC. It codes for CASSLKAGEQYF.

There are a few counts of this clone. The chain couples TRBV24-1 to TRBJ2-3, with TRBD1 as a possible D gene (5 bases). Trimming removed 8 bases from V and 4 bases from J, with 24 bases in between. This CDR3 has 17 amino acids. CDR1 and CDR2 (germline): KGHDR, SFDVKD. DNA of the CDR3: TGTGCCACCACGCGAGGAAGGGGCGGTCCTCCCCCAGATACGCAGTATTTT. Translation gives CATTRGRGGPPPDTQYF.

This clone was counted between two and nine times. The chain is built from TRBV7-9 and TRBJ1-2; 10 nucleotides align to TRBD1. Germline V CDR1 and CDR2: SEHNR, FQNEAQ (reference sequence). V lost 5 bases to trimming and J lost 4 bases; unmatched junction nucleotides: 7. The CDR3 is 15 amino acids. The CDR3 spells CASSPLGTGAYGYTF. In nucleotides, the CDR3 is TGTGCCAGCAGCCCTTTAGGGACAGGGGCCTATGGCTACACCTTC.

V usage is TRBV7-9 and J usage is TRBJ2-1; 8 bases line up with TRBD2. The CDR3 has 12 residues. V shed 3 bases and J 8 bases; nucleotides not matched to a gene: 0. CDR1 is SEHNR, CDR2 FQNEAQ, per germline (reference sequence). CDR3 loop: CASSLTSDEQFF. In nucleotides, the CDR3 is TGTGCCAGCAGCTTGACTAGCGATGAGCAGTTCTTC.

The rearrangement joins TRBV28 to TRBJ1-3, with 7 bases lining up with TRBD1. V lost 5 bases, J lost 4 bases, and 14 bases stayed unmatched. The germline V gene has CDR1 MDHEN and CDR2 SYDVKM. The CDR3 runs to 17 residues. CDR3 in amino acids: CASSPSDFRGSGNTIYF. Written as DNA, the CDR3 is TGTGCCAGCAGTCCATCCGACTTCAGGGGGTCGGGAAACACCATATATTTT. Looking up the rest from reference TRBV28 and TRBJ1-3 gives the full variable domain: DVKVTQSSRYLVKRTGEKVFLECVQDMDHENMFWYRQDPGLGLRLIYFSYDVKMKEKGDIPEGYSVSREKKERFSLILESASTNQTSMYLCASSPSDFRGSGNTIYFGEGSWLTVV.

In this sample, this clone turned up once. J is TRBJ2-3 and V is TRBV15; 12 bases agree with TRBD2. From germline, CDR1 is LNHNV and CDR2 YYDKDF (reference sequence). V gave up 6 bases and J gave up 4 bases; unmatched junction bases: 8. There are 16 residues in the CDR3. CDR3 region: CATSETSGGPPDTQYF. Written as DNA, the CDR3 is TGTGCCACCAGTGAAACTAGCGGGGGGCCGCCAGATACGCAGTATTTT. Based on the CDR3 plus reference TRBV15 and TRBJ2-3, the full variable domain is DAMVIQNPRYQVTQFGKPVTLSCSQTLNHNVMYWYQQKSSQAPKLLFHYYDKDFNNEADTPDNFQSRRPNTSFCFLDIRSPGLGDTAMYLCATSETSGGPPDTQYFGPGTRLTVL.

The chain carries TRBV19 and TRBJ2-5; D unclear. The CDR3 consists of 12 residues. Germline V lookup: CDR1 LNHDA, CDR2 SQIVND (reference sequence). Trimming cost V 5 bases and J 7 bases, with 11 bases left between them. CDR3 sequence: CASSAGERTQYF. The CDR3 DNA sequence: TGTGCCAGTAGTGCCGGCGAGAGGACCCAGTACTTC.

CDR3 in DNA: TGCGCCAGCAGCCCGGTAGCGGGTCGCACAGATACGCAGTATTTT. Translated, it gives CASSPVAGRTDTQYF. The V call is TRBV4-3, the J call TRBJ2-3; 7 positions agree with TRBD2. Germline V gene lookup returns CDR1 LGHNA and CDR2 YSLEER. The CDR3 runs to 15 residues. The trim removed 4 bases at V and 1 base at J, leaving 5 bases unmatched.

This clone was seen a handful of times. This sequence joins TRBV24-1 and TRBJ2-6, with 8 bases aligning to TRBD1. This CDR3 comprises 20 residues. Germline V CDR1 and CDR2: KGHDR, SFDVKD. Losses at the gene ends were 3 bases for V and 0 bases for J; bases not matched to a gene: 12. The CDR3 nucleotides read TGTGCCACCAGTGATCGCTATGCCAGGGGGCCAAACTCTGGGGCCAACGTCCTGACTTTC. It encodes CATSDRYARGPNSGANVLTF.

This clone has only one observation. V is TRBV6-5 and J is TRBJ2-7; no reliable D call. Trimming removed 8 bases at V and 6 bases at J, with 23 bases between. This CDR3 contains 15 residues. Germline CDR1 reads MNHEY; CDR2 reads SVGAGI. The CDR3 loop reads CASARSSRTGGEQYF. In nucleotides, the CDR3 is TGTGCCAGCGCGCGTAGTTCAAGGACGGGCGGCGAGCAGTACTTC.

The J gene is TRBJ1-1, the V gene TRBV7-9, with 7 positions matching TRBD1. Trimming took 5 bases from V and 1 from J; bases not matched to a gene: 4. The CDR3 length is 14 residues. Germline CDR1 and CDR2: SEHNR and FQNEAQ (reference sequence). The CDR3 sequence: CASSPGQTNTEAFF. The CDR3 nucleotides read TGTGCCAGCAGCCCGGGACAGACGAACACTGAAGCTTTCTTT.

The chain is built from TRBV5-1 and TRBJ1-2; D remains unclear. The germline CDR1 and CDR2 sequences are SGHRS and YFSETQ. Trimming removed 5 bases from V and 0 bases from J, with 8 bases in between. This CDR3 comprises 13 residues. The CDR3 is CASSRGANYGYTF. Written as DNA, the CDR3 is TGCGCCAGCAGTCGAGGTGCTAACTATGGCTACACCTTC.

The chain couples TRBV27 to TRBJ1-6, with D possibly matching TRBD1 (5 bases). Germline V gene sequence: CDR1 MNHEY, CDR2 SMNVEV (reference sequence). This CDR3 is built from 16 residues. V gave up 0 bases and J gave up 7 bases, with 13 bases separating them. The CDR3 spells CASSLSRERPNSPLHF. CDR3 in DNA: TGTGCCAGCAGTTTATCCAGGGAGCGTCCCAATTCACCCCTCCACTTT.

The V and J genes are TRBV3-1 (or the pseudogene TRBV3-2) and TRBJ2-1, with D perhaps TRBD2 (6 bases). Per germline, CDR1 LGHDT and CDR2 YNNKEL (reference sequence). There are 13 residues in the CDR3. Trimming pared 0 bases from V and 7 bases from J, leaving 7 bases between. The CDR3, as DNA: TGTGCCAGCAGCCAAGATCGGGGGAATGAGCAGTTCTTC. It translates to CASSQDRGNEQFF.

The chain links TRBV4-1 to TRBJ2-5; D may correspond to TRBD1 or TRBD2 (6 bases each). From germline, CDR1 is MGHRA and CDR2 YSYEKL. The V gene lost 1 base and the J gene lost 1 base, with 10 bases spanning the gap. The CDR3 is made up of 15 amino acids. The DNA of the CDR3 is TGCGCCAGCAGCCAAGTAGGGGGGATCCAAGAGACCCAGTACTTC. This translates into CASSQVGGIQETQYF.

This sequence joins TRBV27 and TRBJ2-5, with 9 bases identical to TRBD2. The germline V gene encodes CDR1 MNHEY and CDR2 SMNVEV (reference sequence). The length of the CDR3 is 17 residues. V shed 4 bases and J 5 bases; nucleotides not matched to a gene: 14. The CDR3 loop is CASSWVLEQAGGETQYF. The CDR3 DNA reads as TGTGCCAGCAGTTGGGTACTGGAACAGGCGGGGGGGGAGACCCAGTACTTC.

The rearrangement joins TRBV6-1 to TRBJ2-7; tentatively, D is TRBD1 (6 bases). Germline-derived CDR1 and CDR2 are MNHNS and SASEGT. Trimming shortened V by 3 bases and J by 3 bases, and 21 bases separated the two germline ends. This CDR3 is built from 17 residues. The CDR3 reads CASSESKAGVKGYEQYF. In DNA form, the CDR3 reads TGTGCCAGCAGTGAGAGTAAAGCAGGGGTGAAGGGCTACGAGCAGTACTTC.

To note about this clone: The same CDR3 is also encoded by other DNA sequences in this sample. V is TRBV5-1 and J is TRBJ1-1; 9 nucleotides align to TRBD1. CDR1 is SGHRS, CDR2 YFSETQ, per germline. With V trimmed by 0 bases and J by 4 bases, 4 bases remained unmatched. The length of the CDR3 is 15 residues. CDR3 loop: CASSLEGQGITEAFF. The CDR3 DNA sequence: TGCGCCAGCAGCTTGGAGGGACAGGGAATCACTGAAGCTTTCTTT. Together with reference TRBV5-1 and TRBJ1-1, the CDR3 gives the full variable domain: KAGVTQTPRYLIKTRGQQVTLSCSPISGHRSVSWYQQTPGQGLQFLFEYFSETQRNKGNFPGRFSGRQFSNSRSEMNVSTLELGDSALYLCASSLEGQGITEAFFGQGTRLTVV.